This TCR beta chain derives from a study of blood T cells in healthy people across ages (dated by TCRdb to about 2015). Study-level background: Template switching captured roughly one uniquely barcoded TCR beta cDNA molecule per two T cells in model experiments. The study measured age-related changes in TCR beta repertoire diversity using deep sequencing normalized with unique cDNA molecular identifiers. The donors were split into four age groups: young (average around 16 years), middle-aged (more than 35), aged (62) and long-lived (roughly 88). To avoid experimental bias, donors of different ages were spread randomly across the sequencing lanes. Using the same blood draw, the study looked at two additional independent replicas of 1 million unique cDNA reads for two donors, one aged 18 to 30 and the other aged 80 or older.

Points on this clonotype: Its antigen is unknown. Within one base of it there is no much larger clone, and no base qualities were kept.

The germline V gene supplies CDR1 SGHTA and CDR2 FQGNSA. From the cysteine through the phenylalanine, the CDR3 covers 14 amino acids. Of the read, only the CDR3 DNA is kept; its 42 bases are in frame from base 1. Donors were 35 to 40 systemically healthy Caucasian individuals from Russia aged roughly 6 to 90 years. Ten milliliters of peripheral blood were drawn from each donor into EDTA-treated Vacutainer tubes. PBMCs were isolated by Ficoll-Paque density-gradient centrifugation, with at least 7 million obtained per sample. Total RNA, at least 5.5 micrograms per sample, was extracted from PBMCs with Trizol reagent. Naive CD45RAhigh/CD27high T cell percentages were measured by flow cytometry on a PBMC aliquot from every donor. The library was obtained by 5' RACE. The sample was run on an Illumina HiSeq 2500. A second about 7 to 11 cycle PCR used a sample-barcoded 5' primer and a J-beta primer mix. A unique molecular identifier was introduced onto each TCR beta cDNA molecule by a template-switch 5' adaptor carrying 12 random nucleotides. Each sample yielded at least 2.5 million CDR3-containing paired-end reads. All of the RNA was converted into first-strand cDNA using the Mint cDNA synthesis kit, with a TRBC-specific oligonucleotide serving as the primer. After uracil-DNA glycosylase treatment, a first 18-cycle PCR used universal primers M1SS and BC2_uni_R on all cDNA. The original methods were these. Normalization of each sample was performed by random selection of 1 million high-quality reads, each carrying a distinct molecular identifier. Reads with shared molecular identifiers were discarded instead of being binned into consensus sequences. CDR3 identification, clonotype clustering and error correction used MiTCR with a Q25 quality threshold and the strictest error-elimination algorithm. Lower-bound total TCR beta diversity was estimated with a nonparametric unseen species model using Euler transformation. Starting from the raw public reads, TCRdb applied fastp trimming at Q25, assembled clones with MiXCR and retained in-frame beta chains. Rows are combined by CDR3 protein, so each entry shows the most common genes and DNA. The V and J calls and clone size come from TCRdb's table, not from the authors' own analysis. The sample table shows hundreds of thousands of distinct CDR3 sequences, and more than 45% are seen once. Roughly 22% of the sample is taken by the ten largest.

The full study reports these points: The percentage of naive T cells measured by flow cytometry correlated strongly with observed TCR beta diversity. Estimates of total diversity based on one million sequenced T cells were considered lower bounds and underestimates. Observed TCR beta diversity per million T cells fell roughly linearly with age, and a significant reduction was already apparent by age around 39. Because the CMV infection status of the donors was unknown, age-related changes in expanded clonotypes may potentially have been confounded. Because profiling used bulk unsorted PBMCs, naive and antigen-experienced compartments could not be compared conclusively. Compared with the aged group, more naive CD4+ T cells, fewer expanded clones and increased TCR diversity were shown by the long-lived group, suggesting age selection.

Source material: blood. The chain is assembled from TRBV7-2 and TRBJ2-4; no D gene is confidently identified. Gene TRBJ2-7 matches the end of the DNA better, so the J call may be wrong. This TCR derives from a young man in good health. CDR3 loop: CASSPRTQLSEQYF. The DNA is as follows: TGTGCCAGCAGCCCTCGCACGCAGCTCAGCGAGCAGTACTTC.